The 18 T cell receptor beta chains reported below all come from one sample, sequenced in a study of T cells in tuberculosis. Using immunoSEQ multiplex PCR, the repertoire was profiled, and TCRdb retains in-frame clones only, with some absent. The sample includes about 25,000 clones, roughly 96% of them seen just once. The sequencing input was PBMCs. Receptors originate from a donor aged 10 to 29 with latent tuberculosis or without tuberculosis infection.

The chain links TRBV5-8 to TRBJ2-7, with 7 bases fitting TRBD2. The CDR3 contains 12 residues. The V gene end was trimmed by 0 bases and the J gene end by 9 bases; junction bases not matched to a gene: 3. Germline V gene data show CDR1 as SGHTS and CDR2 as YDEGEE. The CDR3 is CASSLGPGGQYF. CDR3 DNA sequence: TGTGCCAGCAGCTTGGGGCCGGGAGGGCAGTACTTC.

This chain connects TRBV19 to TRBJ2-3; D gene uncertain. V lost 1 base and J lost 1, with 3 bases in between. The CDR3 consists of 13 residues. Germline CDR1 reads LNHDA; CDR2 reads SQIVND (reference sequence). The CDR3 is CASSIGGTDTQYF. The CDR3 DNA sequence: TGTGCCAGTAGTATAGGAGGCACAGATACGCAGTATTTT.

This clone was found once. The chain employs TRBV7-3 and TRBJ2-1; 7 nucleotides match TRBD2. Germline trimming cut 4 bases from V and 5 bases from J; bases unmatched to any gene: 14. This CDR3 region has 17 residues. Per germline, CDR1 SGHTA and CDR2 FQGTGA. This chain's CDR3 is CASSSLAGDPSNNEQFF. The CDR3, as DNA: TGTGCCAGCAGCTCATTGGCGGGGGATCCTTCCAACAATGAGCAGTTCTTC.

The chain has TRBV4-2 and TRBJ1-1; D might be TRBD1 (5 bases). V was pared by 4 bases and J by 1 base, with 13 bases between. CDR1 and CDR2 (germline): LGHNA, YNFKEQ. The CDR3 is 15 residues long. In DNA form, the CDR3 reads TGTGCCAGCAGCCCCCAGGGAGGGGAGAACACTGAAGCTTTCTTT. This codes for CASSPQGGENTEAFF.

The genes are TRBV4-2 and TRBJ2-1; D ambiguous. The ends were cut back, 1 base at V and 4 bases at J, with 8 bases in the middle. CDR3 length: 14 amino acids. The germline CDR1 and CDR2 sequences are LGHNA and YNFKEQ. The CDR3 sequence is CASSQVRRYNEQFF. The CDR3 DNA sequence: TGTGCCAGCAGCCAAGTGCGCCGATACAATGAGCAGTTCTTC.

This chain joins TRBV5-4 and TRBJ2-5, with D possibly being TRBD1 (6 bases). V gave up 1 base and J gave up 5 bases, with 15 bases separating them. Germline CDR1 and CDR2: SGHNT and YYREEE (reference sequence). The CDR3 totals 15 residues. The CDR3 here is CASSLPHRAGETQYF. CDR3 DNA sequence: TGTGCCAGCAGCTTGCCGCACAGGGCTGGGGAGACCCAGTACTTC. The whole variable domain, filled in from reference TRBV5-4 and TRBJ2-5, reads ETGVTQSPTHLIKTRGQQVTLRCSSQSGHNTVSWYQQALGQGPQFIFQYYREEENGRGNFPPRFSGLQFPNYSSELNVNALELDDSALYLCASSLPHRAGETQYFGPGTRLLVL.

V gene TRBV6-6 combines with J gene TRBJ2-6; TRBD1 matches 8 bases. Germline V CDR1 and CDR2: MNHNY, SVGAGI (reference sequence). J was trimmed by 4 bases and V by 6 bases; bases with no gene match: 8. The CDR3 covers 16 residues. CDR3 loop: CASRGQGIVGANVLTF. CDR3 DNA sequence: TGTGCCAGCAGAGGACAGGGCATAGTGGGGGCCAACGTCCTGACTTTC.

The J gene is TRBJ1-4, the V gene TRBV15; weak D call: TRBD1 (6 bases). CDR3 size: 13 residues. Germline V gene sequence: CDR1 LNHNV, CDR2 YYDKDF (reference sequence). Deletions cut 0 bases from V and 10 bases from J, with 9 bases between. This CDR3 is CATSRDQGRKLFF. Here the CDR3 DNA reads TGTGCCACCAGCAGAGACCAGGGGAGAAAACTGTTTTTT. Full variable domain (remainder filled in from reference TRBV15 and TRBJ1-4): DAMVIQNPRYQVTQFGKPVTLSCSQTLNHNVMYWYQQKSSQAPKLLFHYYDKDFNNEADTPDNFQSRRPNTSFCFLDIRSPGLGDTAMYLCATSRDQGRKLFFGSGTQLSVL.

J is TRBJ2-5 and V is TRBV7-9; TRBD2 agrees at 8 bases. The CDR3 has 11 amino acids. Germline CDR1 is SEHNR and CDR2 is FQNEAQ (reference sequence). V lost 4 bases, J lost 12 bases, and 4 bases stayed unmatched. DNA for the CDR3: TGTGCCAGCAGCTCCAATAGCGGGGAGTACTTC. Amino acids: CASSSNSGEYF.

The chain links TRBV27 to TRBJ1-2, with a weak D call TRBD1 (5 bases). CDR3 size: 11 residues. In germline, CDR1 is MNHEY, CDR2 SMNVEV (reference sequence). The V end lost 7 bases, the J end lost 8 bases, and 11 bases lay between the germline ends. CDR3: CASKGARGYTF. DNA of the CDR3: TGTGCCAGCAAAGGGGCGCGGGGCTACACCTTC.

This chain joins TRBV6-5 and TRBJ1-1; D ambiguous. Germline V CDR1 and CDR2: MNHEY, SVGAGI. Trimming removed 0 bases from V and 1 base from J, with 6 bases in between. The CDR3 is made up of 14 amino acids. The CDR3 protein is CASSYSSRNTEAFF. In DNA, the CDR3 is TGTGCCAGCAGTTACTCGAGTAGGAACACTGAAGCTTTCTTT.

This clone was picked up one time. Here the CDR3 reads CASSESLEGNTEAFF. CDR3 nucleotide sequence: TGCGCCAGCAGTGAGTCTTTGGAGGGGAACACTGAAGCTTTCTTT. The V and J genes are TRBV10-2 and TRBJ1-1; no clear D gene. Between the trimmed V and J ends, which lost 0 bases and 1 base, there was a span of 9 bases. CDR3 length: 15 residues. In germline, CDR1 is WSHSY, CDR2 SAAADI.

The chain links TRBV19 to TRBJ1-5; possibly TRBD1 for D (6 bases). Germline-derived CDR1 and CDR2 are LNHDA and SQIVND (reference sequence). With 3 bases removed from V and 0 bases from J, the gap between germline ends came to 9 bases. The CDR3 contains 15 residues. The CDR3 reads CASSMSGASNQPQHF. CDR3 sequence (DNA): TGTGCCAGTAGTATGTCAGGGGCTAGCAATCAGCCCCAGCATTTT.

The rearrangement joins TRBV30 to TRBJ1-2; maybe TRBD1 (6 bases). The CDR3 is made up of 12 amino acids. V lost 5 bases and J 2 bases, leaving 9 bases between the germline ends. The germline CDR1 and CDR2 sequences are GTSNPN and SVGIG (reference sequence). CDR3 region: CAWWDTNYGYTF. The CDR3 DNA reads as TGTGCCTGGTGGGACACCAACTATGGCTACACCTTC. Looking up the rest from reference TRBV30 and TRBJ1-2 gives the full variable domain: SQTIHQWPATLVQPVGSPLSLECTVEGTSNPNLYWYRQAAGRGLQLLFYSVGIGQISSEVPQNLSASRPQDRQFILSSKKLLLSDSGFYLCAWWDTNYGYTFGSGTRLTVV.

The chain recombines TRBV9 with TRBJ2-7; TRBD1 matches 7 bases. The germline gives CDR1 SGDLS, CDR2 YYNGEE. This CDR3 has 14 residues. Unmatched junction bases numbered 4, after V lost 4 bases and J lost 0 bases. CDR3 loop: CASSPRQGSYEQYF. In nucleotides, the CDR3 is TGTGCCAGCAGCCCTAGACAGGGCTCCTACGAGCAGTACTTC.

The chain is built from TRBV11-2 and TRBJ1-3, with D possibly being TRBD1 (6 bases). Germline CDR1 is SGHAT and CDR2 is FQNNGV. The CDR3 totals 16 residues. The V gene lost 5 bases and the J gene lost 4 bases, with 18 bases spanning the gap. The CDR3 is CASSVIRGPRGNTIYF. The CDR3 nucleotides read TGTGCCAGCAGCGTAATCAGGGGACCGAGAGGAAACACCATATATTTT.

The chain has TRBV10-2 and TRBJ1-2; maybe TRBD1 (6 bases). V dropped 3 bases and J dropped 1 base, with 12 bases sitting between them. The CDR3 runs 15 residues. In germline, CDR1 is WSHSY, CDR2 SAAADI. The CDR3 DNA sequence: TGCGCCAGCAGTGAACCCGGACAGAGTAACTATGGCTACACCTTC. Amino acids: CASSEPGQSNYGYTF.

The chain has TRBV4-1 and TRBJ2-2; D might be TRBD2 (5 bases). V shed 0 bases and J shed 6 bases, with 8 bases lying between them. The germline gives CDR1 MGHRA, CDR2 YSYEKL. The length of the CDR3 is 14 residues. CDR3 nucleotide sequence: TGCGCCAGCAGCCAAGATGGAGGATCCGGGGAGCTGTTTTTT. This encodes CASSQDGGSGELFF.